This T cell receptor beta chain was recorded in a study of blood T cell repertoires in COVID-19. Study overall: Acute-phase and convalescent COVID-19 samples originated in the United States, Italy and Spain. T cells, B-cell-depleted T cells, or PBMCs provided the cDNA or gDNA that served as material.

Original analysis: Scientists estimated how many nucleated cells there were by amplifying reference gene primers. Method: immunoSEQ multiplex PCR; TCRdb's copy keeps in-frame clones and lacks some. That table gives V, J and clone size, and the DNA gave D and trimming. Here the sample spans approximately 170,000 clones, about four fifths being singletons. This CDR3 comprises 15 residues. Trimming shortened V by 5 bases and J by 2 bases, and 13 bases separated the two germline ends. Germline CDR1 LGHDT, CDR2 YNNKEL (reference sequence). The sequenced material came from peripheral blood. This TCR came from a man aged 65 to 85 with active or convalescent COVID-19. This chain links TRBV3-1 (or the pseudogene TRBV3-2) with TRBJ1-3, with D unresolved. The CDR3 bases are TGTGCCAGCAGCGCTCAACAGACAACTGGAAACACCATATATTTT. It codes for CASSAQQTTGNTIYF.